What follows are 13 T cell receptor beta chains derived from one specimen sequenced in a study of cytotoxic CD8 clonotypes in ibrutinib-treated CLL (dated by TCRdb to the early 2020s). Library construction relied on the immunoSEQ multiplex PCR assay. The source is immuneACCESS, and TCRdb retained only in-frame sequences with V and J called. Part of the clones is not carried over; for the studies checked, unresolved V genes explain less than half of this, and the remainder is unexplained. Recorded for this sample are just over 65,000 clones; under 70% of them occurred a single time. The ten most abundant clones make up about 5.7% of the sample. This sample's time point label indicates: about a year on ibrutinib. Here the sequenced sample was PBMCs, taken after 12 months of ibrutinib treatment. The origin of the receptors is a human donor with chronic lymphocytic leukemia.

The genes are TRBV27 and TRBJ1-2; D remains unclear. Trimming removed 1 base at V and 3 bases at J, with 12 bases between. CDR3 length equals 15 residues. Germline lookup yields CDR1 MNHEY and CDR2 SMNVEV (reference sequence). The CDR3 loop reads CASSLFGARDYGYTF. The CDR3 DNA reads as TGTGCCAGCAGTTTATTCGGCGCCCGGGACTATGGCTACACCTTC.

The V call is TRBV7-2, the J call TRBJ2-1; unclear D gene. The germline V and J ends were trimmed by 3 bases and 9 bases, with 15 bases remaining between them. The CDR3 is 14 residues long. From germline, CDR1 is SGHTA and CDR2 FQGNSA. CDR3 protein: CASSFSQDFGEQFF. The CDR3 coding sequence is TGTGCCAGCAGCTTCTCGCAGGATTTTGGTGAGCAGTTCTTC.

The chain is built from TRBV14 and TRBJ2-2, with 15 bases lining up with TRBD2. Germline V lookup: CDR1 SGHDN, CDR2 FVKESK. The CDR3 is made up of 20 amino acids. With 4 bases clipped from V and 4 bases from J, the junction kept 13 bases outside the gene matches. This CDR3 is CASSPYNTGTSGGRTGELFF. The CDR3 DNA reads TGTGCCAGCAGCCCCTACAATACGGGGACTAGCGGGGGGCGCACCGGGGAGCTGTTTTTT. Complete variable domain (other parts from reference TRBV14 and TRBJ2-2): EAGVTQFPSHSVIEKGQTVTLRCDPISGHDNLYWYRRVMGKEIKFLLHFVKESKQDESGMPNNRFLAERTGGTYSTLKVQPAELEDSGVYFCASSPYNTGTSGGRTGELFFGEGSRLTVL.

The chain employs TRBV9 and TRBJ2-3; 13 bases fit TRBD2. In germline, CDR1 is SGDLS, CDR2 YYNGEE. V trimming: 4 bases; J trimming: 2 bases; junction bases outside the gene matches: 10. This CDR3 has 18 amino acids. CDR3 protein: CASSLGLAGAQFTDTQYF. The CDR3 DNA reads as TGTGCCAGCAGCCTAGGACTAGCGGGGGCCCAATTCACAGATACGCAGTATTTT.

V usage is TRBV27 and J usage is TRBJ1-2, with 7 bases that match TRBD1. The CDR3 runs to 16 residues. CDR1 MNHEY and CDR2 SMNVEV come from the germline V gene (reference sequence). Unmatched junction bases numbered 11, after V lost 3 bases and J lost 4 bases. The chain's CDR3 is CASSFGENRGAYGYTF. CDR3 DNA sequence: TGTGCCAGCAGTTTCGGCGAGAACAGGGGAGCCTATGGCTACACCTTC.

DNA for the CDR3: TGTGCCAGCAGCCAGAGACAGGGGAGGAGTGGCTACACCTTC. Its protein product is CASSQRQGRSGYTF. This rearrangement joins TRBV7-2 to TRBJ1-2; 8 bases map to TRBD1. Germline trimming cut 5 bases from V and 7 bases from J; bases unmatched to any gene: 9. This CDR3 is 14 amino acids long. CDR1 SGHTA and CDR2 FQGNSA come from the germline V gene.

The J gene is TRBJ1-6, the V gene TRBV30, with D hard to call. Germline CDR1 and CDR2: GTSNPN and SVGIG (reference sequence). Trimming cost V 2 bases and J 6 bases, with 14 bases left between them. This CDR3 is 15 amino acids long. The CDR3 loop is CAWSHATGRNSPLHF. Here the CDR3 DNA reads TGTGCCTGGAGTCACGCCACTGGGCGTAATTCACCCCTCCACTTT.

V and J are TRBV7-2 and TRBJ1-5; 9 bases map to TRBD1. V dropped 4 bases and J dropped 1; count of bases not matched to a gene: 2. Germline V gene sequence: CDR1 SGHTA, CDR2 FQGNSA. The CDR3 is made up of 15 amino acids. CDR3 sequence: CASSSDRGSNQPQHF. Written as DNA, the CDR3 is TGTGCCAGCAGCTCCGACAGGGGGAGCAATCAGCCCCAGCATTTT.

The chain carries TRBV7-2 and TRBJ1-5, with D hard to call. From germline, CDR1 is SGHTA and CDR2 FQGNSA. This CDR3 has 13 residues. Trimming took 5 bases from V and 8 from J, leaving 13 bases between them. CDR3 region: CASSPRPVEPQHF. The CDR3 region has the DNA TGTGCCAGCAGCCCCCGTCCGGTCGAGCCCCAGCATTTT.

The gene calls are TRBV7-9 and TRBJ1-2, with D maybe TRBD1 (6 bases). V was trimmed by 4 bases and J by 3 bases, leaving 24 bases between them. Per the germline V gene, CDR1 is SEHNR and CDR2 is FQNEAQ (reference sequence). The CDR3 sequence is 18 residues long. The chain's CDR3 is CASSSQARRDTGYYGYTF. The CDR3 DNA is TGTGCCAGCAGCTCGCAAGCACGACGGGACACCGGATACTATGGCTACACCTTC.

The chain carries TRBV11-2 and TRBJ2-7, with D maybe TRBD1 (7 bases). V was shortened by 3 bases and J by 11 bases, with 20 bases between the two germline ends. Germline CDR1 SGHAT, CDR2 FQNNGV. This CDR3 is built from 14 residues. In DNA, the CDR3 is TGTGCCAGCAGCTTCCGGGACAGAGAGACTAGGAAGTACTTC. It yields the protein CASSFRDRETRKYF.

This clone showed up just a few times. This chain joins TRBV19 and TRBJ1-2, with D possibly TRBD1 on 5 matching bases. Germline V lookup: CDR1 LNHDA, CDR2 SQIVND (reference sequence). CDR3 length: 13 amino acids. The V end was cut by 6 bases, the J end by 5 bases, with 13 bases between. CDR3 protein: CASSPGTLYGYTF. The CDR3, as DNA: TGTGCCAGTAGCCCCGGGACGTTATATGGCTACACCTTC.

The chain employs TRBV7-8 and TRBJ2-1, with D possibly TRBD2 on 5 matching bases. From germline, CDR1 is SGHVS and CDR2 FQNEAQ. The germline V and J ends were trimmed by 4 bases and 0 bases, with 16 bases remaining between them. The CDR3 is made up of 17 amino acids. CDR3 region: CASSSEVGASSYNEQFF. CDR3 DNA sequence: TGTGCCAGCAGCTCCGAGGTGGGAGCGAGCTCCTACAATGAGCAGTTCTTC.